This T cell receptor (beta chain) emerged from a study of molecular identifiers for immune sequencing clone quantification. This clonotype was observed at least ten times. As previously described, bulk TCR libraries were made using listed TCR primers. Each CDR3 protein is one row after TCRdb ran MiXCR on the PCR reads. The sample consists of some 91,000 distinct CDR3 sequences, roughly 26% of them appearing once. The CD8+CD4-CCR7+CD45RA+ phenotype defined the sorted naive CD8 T cells. Trimming took off 1 base at V and 1 base at J, with 8 bases between the two ends. The CDR3 spans 15 residues. CDR1 and CDR2 from the germline V gene are MGHRA and YSYEKL.

This TCR was recovered from a human donor in good health. Some libraries in this study had Jurkat cell RNA spiked in. Sequencing was performed on naive CD8+ T cells from blood, with Jurkat cell RNA spiked in. Documented subset: FACS-sorted CD8+CD4-CCR7+CD45RA+ naive T cells. This chain joins TRBV4-1 and TRBJ1-5; D not resolved. CDR3 DNA: TGCGCCAGCAGCCAAGGTTTAGGGAGCAATCAGCCCCAGCATTTT. It codes for CASSQGLGSNQPQHF.